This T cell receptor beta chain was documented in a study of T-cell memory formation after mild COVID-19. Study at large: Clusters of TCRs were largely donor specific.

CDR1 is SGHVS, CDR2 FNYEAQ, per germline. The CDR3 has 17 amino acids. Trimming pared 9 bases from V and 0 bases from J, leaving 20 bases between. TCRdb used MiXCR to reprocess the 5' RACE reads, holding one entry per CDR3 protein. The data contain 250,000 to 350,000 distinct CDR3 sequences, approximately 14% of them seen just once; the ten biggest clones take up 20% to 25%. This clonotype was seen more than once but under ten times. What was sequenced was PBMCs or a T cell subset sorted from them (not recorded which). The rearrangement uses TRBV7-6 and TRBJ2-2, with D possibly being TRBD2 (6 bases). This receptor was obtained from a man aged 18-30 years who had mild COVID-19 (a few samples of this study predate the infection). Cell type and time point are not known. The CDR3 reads CASRGGGVGANTGELFF. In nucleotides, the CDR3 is TGTGCCAGTAGGGGTGGAGGGGTTGGAGCGAACACCGGGGAGCTGTTTTTT.